This is a list of T cell receptor beta chains from one sample in a study of HIV-infected patients and healthy controls. TCRdb recomputed calls from the 5' RACE reads with MiXCR, one row per CDR3 protein. Of fewer than 20,000 distinct CDR3 sequences listed, more than 10% are singletons. Sequencing was performed on blood. Receptors were obtained from an adult in good health. Each CDR3 is given with its conserved first and last residue. D genes are given only for firm matches. Clone size is stated in some rows and not others, as once, few, many or a class when expanded.

V gene	J gene	clone size	D gene	CDR3 protein	CDR3 DNA
TRBV12-3/TRBV12-4	TRBJ1-5	few	TRBD1	CASSFDRDQPQHF	TGTGCCAGCAGTTTCGACAGGGATCAGCCCCAGCATTTT
TRBV5-1	TRBJ1-6	many	.	CASSLGYGGTSPLHF	TGCGCCAGCAGCTTAGGATACGGGGGAACTTCACCCCTCCACTTT
TRBV3-1	TRBJ1-1	many	.	CASSQVAGGPNTEAFF	TGTGCCAGCAGCCAAGTTGCCGGGGGGCCGAACACTGAAGCTTTCTTT
TRBV5-1	TRBJ1-1	many	TRBD1	CASSRLGTENTEAFF	TGCGCCAGCTCCCGGTTAGGGACAGAGAACACTGAAGCTTTCTTT
TRBV30	TRBJ2-3	many	.	CAWSVTDTQYF	TGTGCCTGGAGTGTAACAGATACGCAGTATTTT
TRBV29-1	TRBJ2-7	few	.	CSVAGQYYEQYF	TGCAGCGTCGCGGGACAGTACTACGAGCAGTACTTC
TRBV7-2	TRBJ2-5	medium-sized	TRBD2	CASSGLLAGAQETQYF	TGTGCCAGCAGCGGTCTACTAGCGGGGGCACAAGAGACCCAGTACTTC
TRBV7-2	TRBJ2-7	.	.	CASSPGTYPPYEQYF	TGTGCCAGCAGCCCAGGGACGTACCCCCCGTACGAGCAGTACTTC
TRBV30	TRBJ1-6	.	.	CAWSGSSSPLHF	TGTGCCTGGAGTGGTAGTAGTTCACCCCTCCACTTT
TRBV6-2/TRBV6-3	TRBJ2-7	many	.	CASSYLGSEQYF	TGTGCCAGCAGTTACCTGGGGTCCGAGCAGTACTTC
TRBV7-9	TRBJ1-6	few	.	CASSPGPSYNSPLHF	TGTGCCAGCTCCCCCGGTCCCTCCTATAATTCACCCCTCCACTTT
TRBV6-5	TRBJ2-3	few	TRBD2	CASSPLSGGGPLDTQYF	TGTGCCAGCAGCCCCCTTTCTGGCGGGGGGCCATTGGATACGCAGTATTTT
TRBV7-2	TRBJ2-7	many	.	CASIPGRGGPSYEQYF	TGTGCCAGCATACCGGGGAGGGGGGGGCCCTCCTACGAGCAGTACTTC
TRBV6-2/TRBV6-3	TRBJ2-2	.	.	CASTSRHLLNGELFF	TGTGCCAGCACCTCACGCCACCTTCTGAACGGGGAGCTGTTTTTT
TRBV6-2/TRBV6-3	TRBJ1-1	many	.	CASSPQEGYGTNTEAFF	TGTGCCAGCAGTCCTCAGGAGGGTTATGGGACGAACACTGAAGCTTTCTTT
TRBV7-2	TRBJ2-1	.	TRBD2	CASSPRGSGGHNEQFF	TGTGCCAGCAGCCCGCGGGGAAGCGGGGGACACAATGAGCAGTTCTTC
TRBV6-2/TRBV6-3	TRBJ1-5	medium-sized	.	CASNWQPQHF	TGTGCCAGCAATTGGCAGCCCCAGCATTTT
TRBV15	TRBJ1-4	many	.	CATRAIATNEKLFF	TGTGCCACCCGAGCAATTGCAACTAATGAAAAACTGTTTTTT
TRBV20-1	TRBJ2-5	medium-sized	TRBD2	CSARDLKRGYETQYF	TGCAGTGCTAGAGATCTGAAGCGGGGGTACGAGACCCAGTACTTC
TRBV20-1	TRBJ2-5	.	TRBD2	CSARDTGTSGETQYF	TGCAGTGCTAGAGACACCGGGACTAGCGGGGAGACCCAGTACTTC
TRBV5-8	TRBJ1-1	medium-sized	TRBD1	CASRLDRDTEAFF	TGTGCCAGCAGACTAGACAGGGACACTGAAGCTTTCTTT
TRBV14	TRBJ1-2	.	TRBD1	CASSQDSGTVRYYGYTF	TGTGCCAGCAGCCAAGATTCCGGGACAGTTAGGTACTATGGCTACACCTTC
TRBV6-1	TRBJ1-1	many	.	CASSELGRPEAFF	TGTGCCAGCAGTGAATTGGGGAGGCCTGAAGCTTTCTTT
TRBV4-3	TRBJ2-2	medium-sized	TRBD1	CASSHRTGGNEYVAGELFF	TGCGCCAGCAGCCACCGGACAGGGGGCAATGAGTACGTCGCCGGGGAGCTGTTTTTT
TRBV4-1	TRBJ2-7	medium-sized	.	CASSANSPGASYEQYF	TGCGCCAGCTCAGCCAACTCCCCGGGGGCGTCCTACGAGCAGTACTTC
TRBV3-1	TRBJ1-2	many	.	CASSREGYGYTF	TGTGCCAGCAGCAGGGAAGGCTATGGCTACACCTTC
TRBV27	TRBJ2-2	few	TRBD2	CASRMWLAGDTGELFF	TGTGCCAGCCGGATGTGGCTAGCGGGGGACACCGGGGAGCTGTTTTTT
TRBV7-7	TRBJ2-5	many	.	CASSLERRGTQYF	TGTGCTAGCAGCTTAGAGCGGAGGGGGACCCAGTACTTC
TRBV7-3	TRBJ1-2	many	.	CASSLTGAPEYGYTF	TGTGCCAGCAGCTTAACAGGGGCCCCCGAATATGGCTACACCTTC
TRBV12-3/TRBV12-4	TRBJ2-5	medium-sized	.	CASSRGADETQYF	TGTGCCAGCAGTAGGGGCGCGGACGAGACCCAGTACTTC
TRBV18	TRBJ1-4	many	.	CASSSRGEKLFF	TGTGCCAGCTCATCCCGGGGTGAAAAACTGTTTTTT
TRBV20-1	TRBJ1-2	many	.	CSARVMGGRDGYTF	TGCAGTGCTAGAGTGATGGGGGGTAGGGATGGCTACACCTTC
TRBV29-1	TRBJ2-3	many	.	CSVVVAGTDTQYF	TGCAGCGTTGTAGTTGCGGGCACAGATACGCAGTATTTT
TRBV29-1	TRBJ2-5	medium-sized	TRBD1	CSAQDRGRWETQYF	TGCAGCGCCCAGGACAGGGGAAGATGGGAGACCCAGTACTTC
TRBV11-2	TRBJ2-1	many	TRBD2	CASSLVYTSGPYNEQFF	TGTGCCAGCAGCTTAGTATATACTAGCGGCCCTTACAATGAGCAGTTCTTC
TRBV5-1	TRBJ1-1	.	TRBD1	CASSTGTGRNTEAFF	TGCGCCAGCAGCACGGGGACAGGTCGGAACACTGAAGCTTTCTTT
TRBV6-5	TRBJ2-7	.	TRBD2	CASSLWGTSSYEQYF	TGTGCCAGCAGTTTATGGGGGACTAGCTCCTACGAGCAGTACTTC
TRBV9	TRBJ1-2	medium-sized	.	CASSGSDSYGYTF	TGTGCCAGCAGCGGTTCAGACAGCTATGGCTACACCTTC
TRBV10-3	TRBJ1-4	many	.	CAPTSRPSMKLFF	TGTGCCCCTACCTCTCGTCCTTCAATGAAACTGTTTTTT
TRBV6-2/TRBV6-3	TRBJ1-1	many	.	CASSIGVTEAFF	TGTGCCAGCTCAATAGGGGTGACTGAAGCTTTCTTT
TRBV10-3	TRBJ2-2	many	TRBD1	CAIRTGDNTGELFF	TGTGCCATTCGGACAGGGGACAACACCGGGGAGCTGTTTTTT
TRBV19	TRBJ1-1	.	.	CASSPASGYTEAFF	TGTGCCAGTAGTCCGGCCTCGGGCTACACTGAAGCTTTCTTT
TRBV5-4	TRBJ2-5	.	TRBD1	CASNGQGAQETQYF	TGTGCCAGCAACGGACAGGGGGCCCAAGAGACCCAGTACTTC
TRBV5-1	TRBJ2-5	.	TRBD1	CASSFRDSQETQYF	TGCGCCAGCAGCTTCCGGGACAGCCAAGAGACCCAGTACTTC
TRBV24-1	TRBJ2-1	.	.	CATSDVYLKDNEQFF	TGTGCCACCAGTGATGTGTACTTGAAAGACAATGAGCAGTTCTTC
TRBV29-1	TRBJ2-6	.	.	CSVLGSGANVLTF	TGCAGCGTTTTGGGGTCAGGGGCCAACGTCCTGACTTTC